This TCR beta chain is drawn from a study of beta chain features in type 1 diabetes. Looking at the study overall: Cell yields, age and gender were similar between patients and healthy donors.

The whole isolated RNA underwent reverse transcription, so sequencing captured expressed TCRB transcripts. Assay used: immunoSEQ multiplex PCR; TCRdb lists only in-frame clones, some missing. Among about 710,000 clones, about 14% were seen once, and the ten largest hold roughly 0.04%. Remarks on this clone: Its matching antigen is unknown.

Per germline, CDR1 SGHRS and CDR2 YFSETQ. The CDR3 is made up of 13 amino acids. Trimming removed 3 bases from V and 4 bases from J; junction bases left unmatched: 1. Study-wide findings and caveats: In these data, an HLA type influence on TCRB rearrangement remained unresolved. TCRB CDR3s from Type 1 diabetes patients were moderately but significantly shorter in all four CD4+ subsets.

Sorting based on CD45RO/CCR7/CD25/CD127/CD95/CD27 separated CD4+ naive, central memory, regulatory and stem cell-like memory cells. This chain uses TRBV5-1 with TRBJ2-1; 7 bases match TRBD1. This receptor was obtained from a man between 18 and 35 years old with type 1 diabetes. Sequencing was performed on naive CD4+ T cells from blood. The CDR3 sequence is CASSWGQYNEQFF. The CDR3 DNA sequence: TGCGCCAGCAGCTGGGGACAGTACAATGAGCAGTTCTTC. The full variable domain, completed using reference TRBV5-1 and TRBJ2-1, is KAGVTQTPRYLIKTRGQQVTLSCSPISGHRSVSWYQQTPGQGLQFLFEYFSETQRNKGNFPGRFSGRQFSNSRSEMNVSTLELGDSALYLCASSWGQYNEQFFGPGTRLTVL.